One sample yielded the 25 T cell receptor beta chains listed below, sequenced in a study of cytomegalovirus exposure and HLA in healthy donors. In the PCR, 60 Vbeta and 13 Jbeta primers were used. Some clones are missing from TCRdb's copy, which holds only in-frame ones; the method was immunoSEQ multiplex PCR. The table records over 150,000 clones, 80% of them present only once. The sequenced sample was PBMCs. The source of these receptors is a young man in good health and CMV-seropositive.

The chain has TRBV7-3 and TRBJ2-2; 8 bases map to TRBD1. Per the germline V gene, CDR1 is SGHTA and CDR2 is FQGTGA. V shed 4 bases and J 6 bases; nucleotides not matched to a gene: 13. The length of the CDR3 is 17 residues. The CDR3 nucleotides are TGTGCCAGCAGCTCGAAAAGGGGGGACAGGCGAGCCGGGGAGCTGTTTTTT. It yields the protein CASSSKRGDRRAGELFF.

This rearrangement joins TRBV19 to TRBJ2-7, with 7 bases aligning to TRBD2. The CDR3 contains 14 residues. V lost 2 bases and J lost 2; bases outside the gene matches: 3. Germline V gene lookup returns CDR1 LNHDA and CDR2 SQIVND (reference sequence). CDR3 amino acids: CASSIWGGPYEQYF. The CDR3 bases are TGTGCCAGTAGTATATGGGGAGGGCCCTACGAGCAGTACTTC.

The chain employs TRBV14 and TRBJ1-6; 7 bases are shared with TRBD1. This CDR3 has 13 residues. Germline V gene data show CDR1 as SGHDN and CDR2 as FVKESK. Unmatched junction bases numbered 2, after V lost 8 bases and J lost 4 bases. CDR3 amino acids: CASSTGYNSPLHF. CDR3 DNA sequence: TGTGCCAGCTCGACAGGGTATAATTCACCCCTCCACTTT.

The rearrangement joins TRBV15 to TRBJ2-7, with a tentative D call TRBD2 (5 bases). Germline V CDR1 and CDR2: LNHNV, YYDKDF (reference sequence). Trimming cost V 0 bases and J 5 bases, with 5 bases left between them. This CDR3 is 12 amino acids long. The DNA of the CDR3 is TGTGCCACCAGCAGAGACGGGGACGAGCAGTACTTC. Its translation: CATSRDGDEQYF.

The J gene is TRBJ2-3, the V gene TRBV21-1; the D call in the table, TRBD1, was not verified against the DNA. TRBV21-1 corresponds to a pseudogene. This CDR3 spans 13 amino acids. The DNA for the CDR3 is TGTGCCAGCAGCAAATACAGGACAGATACGCAGTATTTT. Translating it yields CASSKYRTDTQYF.

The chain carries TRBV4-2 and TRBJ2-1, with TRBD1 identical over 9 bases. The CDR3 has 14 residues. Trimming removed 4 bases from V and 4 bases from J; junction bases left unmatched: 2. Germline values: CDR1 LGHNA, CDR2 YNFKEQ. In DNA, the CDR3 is TGTGCCAGCAGCCGAGACAGGGGGTACAATGAGCAGTTCTTC. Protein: CASSRDRGYNEQFF.

As DNA, the CDR3 is TGCGCCAGCAGTGACACAGGGCTACCGAATGAAAAACTGTTTTTT. Translating it yields CASSDTGLPNEKLFF. The V gene is TRBV10-2, the J gene TRBJ1-4, with D possibly being TRBD1 (6 bases). The CDR3 extends over 15 amino acids. Germline V CDR1 and CDR2: WSHSY, SAAADI. The V and J ends lost 3 bases and 5 bases respectively, with 13 bases between them.

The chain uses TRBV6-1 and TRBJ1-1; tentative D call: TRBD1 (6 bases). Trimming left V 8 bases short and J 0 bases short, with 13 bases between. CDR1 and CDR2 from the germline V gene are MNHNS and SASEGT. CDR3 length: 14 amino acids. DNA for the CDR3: TGTGCCAGCGGGGATAACAGGGTGAACACTGAAGCTTTCTTT. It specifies CASGDNRVNTEAFF.

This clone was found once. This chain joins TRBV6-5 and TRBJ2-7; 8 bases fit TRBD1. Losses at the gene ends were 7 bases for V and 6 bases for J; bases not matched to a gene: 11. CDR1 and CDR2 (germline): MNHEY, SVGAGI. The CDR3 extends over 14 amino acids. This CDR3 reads CASTLRTGSAEQYF. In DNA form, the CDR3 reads TGTGCCAGCACCCTTCGGACAGGGTCGGCCGAGCAGTACTTC.

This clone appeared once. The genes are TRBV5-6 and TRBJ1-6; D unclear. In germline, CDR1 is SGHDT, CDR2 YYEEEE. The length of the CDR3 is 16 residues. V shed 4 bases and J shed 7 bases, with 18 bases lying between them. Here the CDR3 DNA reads TGTGCCAGCAGCCCGTCGGCGGATAATTGGAATTCACCCCTCCACTTT. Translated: CASSPSADNWNSPLHF.

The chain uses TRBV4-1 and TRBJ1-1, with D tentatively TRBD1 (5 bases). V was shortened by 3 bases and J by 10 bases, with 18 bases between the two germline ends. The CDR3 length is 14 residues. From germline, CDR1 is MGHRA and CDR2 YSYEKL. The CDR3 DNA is TGCGCCAGCAGCCAGCCCACGGGGGGGGGACCAGCTTTCTTT. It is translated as CASSQPTGGGPAFF.

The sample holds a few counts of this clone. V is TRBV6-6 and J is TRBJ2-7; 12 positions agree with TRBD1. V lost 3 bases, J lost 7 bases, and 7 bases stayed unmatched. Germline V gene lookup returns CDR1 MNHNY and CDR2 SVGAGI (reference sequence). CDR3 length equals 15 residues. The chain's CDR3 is CASSYTGQGAGEQYF. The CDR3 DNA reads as TGTGCCAGCAGTTATACGGGACAGGGGGCTGGGGAGCAGTACTTC.

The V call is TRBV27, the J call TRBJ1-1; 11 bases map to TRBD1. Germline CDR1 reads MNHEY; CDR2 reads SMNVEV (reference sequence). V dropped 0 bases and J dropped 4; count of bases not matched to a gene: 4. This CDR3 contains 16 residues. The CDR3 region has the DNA TGTGCCAGCAGTTTATCGGGACAGGGGGTCTCCACTGAAGCTTTCTTT. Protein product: CASSLSGQGVSTEAFF.

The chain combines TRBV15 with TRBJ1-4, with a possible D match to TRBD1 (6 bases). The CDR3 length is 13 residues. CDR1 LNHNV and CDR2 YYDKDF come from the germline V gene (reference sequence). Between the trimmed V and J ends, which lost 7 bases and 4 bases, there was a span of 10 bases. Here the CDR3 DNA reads TGTGCCACCACACAGGGCGATAATGAAAAACTGTTTTTT. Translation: CATTQGDNEKLFF.

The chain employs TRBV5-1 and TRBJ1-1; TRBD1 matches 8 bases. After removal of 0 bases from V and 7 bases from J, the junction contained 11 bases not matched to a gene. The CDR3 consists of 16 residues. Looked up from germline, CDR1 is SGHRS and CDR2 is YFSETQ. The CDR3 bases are TGCGCCAGCAGCTTGGGCGGACAGGGCGAGGGGTTTGAAGCTTTCTTT. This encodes CASSLGGQGEGFEAFF.

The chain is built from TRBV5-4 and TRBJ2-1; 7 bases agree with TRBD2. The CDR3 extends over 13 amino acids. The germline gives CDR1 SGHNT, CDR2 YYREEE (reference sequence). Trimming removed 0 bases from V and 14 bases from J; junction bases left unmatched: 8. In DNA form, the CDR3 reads TGTGCCAGCAGCTTGGCTAGCGGTCGGTATGAGTTCTTC. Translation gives CASSLASGRYEFF.

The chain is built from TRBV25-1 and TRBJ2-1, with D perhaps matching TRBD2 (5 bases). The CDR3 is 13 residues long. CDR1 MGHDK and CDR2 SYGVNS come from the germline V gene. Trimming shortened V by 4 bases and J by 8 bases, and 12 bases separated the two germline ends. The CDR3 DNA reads TGTGCCAGCAGTGGGCGGACTGGATATGAGCAGTTCTTC. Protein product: CASSGRTGYEQFF.

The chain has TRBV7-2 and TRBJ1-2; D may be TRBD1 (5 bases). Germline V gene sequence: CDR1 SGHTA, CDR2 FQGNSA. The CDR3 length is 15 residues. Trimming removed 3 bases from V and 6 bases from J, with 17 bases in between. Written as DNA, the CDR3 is TGTGCCAGCAGCTTCGCACGAGGTACGGGGGATGGCTACACCTTC. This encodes CASSFARGTGDGYTF.

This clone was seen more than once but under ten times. CDR3 sequence (DNA): TGTGCCAGTAGTAAGGGACTAGCGGGGGAGAACACCGGGGAGCTGTTTTTT. This encodes CASSKGLAGENTGELFF. The chain uses TRBV19 and TRBJ2-2; 14 nucleotides align to TRBD2. The CDR3 consists of 17 residues. Germline loops: CDR1 LNHDA, CDR2 SQIVND (reference sequence). With V trimmed by 4 bases and J by 1 base, 2 bases remained unmatched.

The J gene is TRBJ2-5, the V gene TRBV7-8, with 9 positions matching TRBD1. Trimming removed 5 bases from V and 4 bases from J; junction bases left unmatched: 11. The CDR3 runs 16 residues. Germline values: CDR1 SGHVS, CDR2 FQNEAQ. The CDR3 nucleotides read TGTGCCAGCAGCCCCCTCGGGACAGGGATGAGAGAGACCCAGTACTTC. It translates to CASSPLGTGMRETQYF.

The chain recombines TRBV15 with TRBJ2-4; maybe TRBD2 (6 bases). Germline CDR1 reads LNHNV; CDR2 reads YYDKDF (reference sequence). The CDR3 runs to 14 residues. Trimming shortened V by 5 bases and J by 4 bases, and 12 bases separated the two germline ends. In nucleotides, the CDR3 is TGTGCCACCAGCTCCCCGGGGGAGAAAAACATTCAGTACTTC. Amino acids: CATSSPGEKNIQYF. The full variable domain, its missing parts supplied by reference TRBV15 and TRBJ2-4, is DAMVIQNPRYQVTQFGKPVTLSCSQTLNHNVMYWYQQKSSQAPKLLFHYYDKDFNNEADTPDNFQSRRPNTSFCFLDIRSPGLGDTAMYLCATSSPGEKNIQYFGAGTRLSVL.

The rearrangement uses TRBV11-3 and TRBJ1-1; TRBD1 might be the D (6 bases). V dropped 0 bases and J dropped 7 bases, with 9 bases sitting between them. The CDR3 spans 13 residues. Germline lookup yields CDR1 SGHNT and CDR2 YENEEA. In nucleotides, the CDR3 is TGTGCCAGCAGCTTAGAGACAGGTATTGAAGCTTTCTTT. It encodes CASSLETGIEAFF.

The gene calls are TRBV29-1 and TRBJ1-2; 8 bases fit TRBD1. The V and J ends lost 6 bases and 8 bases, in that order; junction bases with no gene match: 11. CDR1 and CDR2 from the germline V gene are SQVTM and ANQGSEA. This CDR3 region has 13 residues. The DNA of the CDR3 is TGCAGCGTAGGACAGGGAGGGGCTGAGGGCTACACCTTC. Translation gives CSVGQGGAEGYTF.

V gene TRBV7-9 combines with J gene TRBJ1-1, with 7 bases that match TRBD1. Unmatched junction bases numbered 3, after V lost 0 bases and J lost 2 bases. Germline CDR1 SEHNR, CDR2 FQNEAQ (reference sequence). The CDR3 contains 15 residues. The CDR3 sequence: CASSLAGGGNTEAFF. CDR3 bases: TGTGCCAGCAGCTTAGCAGGGGGCGGTAACACTGAAGCTTTCTTT.

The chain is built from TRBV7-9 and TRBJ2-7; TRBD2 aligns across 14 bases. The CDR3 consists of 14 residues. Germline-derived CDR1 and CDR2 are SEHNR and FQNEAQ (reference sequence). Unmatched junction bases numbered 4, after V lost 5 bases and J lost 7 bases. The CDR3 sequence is CASSPGLAGEEQYF. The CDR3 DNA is TGTGCCAGCAGCCCGGGACTAGCGGGAGAAGAGCAGTACTTC. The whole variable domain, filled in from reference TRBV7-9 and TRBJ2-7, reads DTGVSQNPRHKITKRGQNVTFRCDPISEHNRLYWYRQTLGQGPEFLTYFQNEAQLEKSRLLSDRFSAERPKGSFSTLEIQRTEQGDSAMYLCASSPGLAGEEQYFGPGTRLTVT.